The clone carrying this T cell receptor beta chain was picked up many times. Its antigen is still unknown. Trimming removed 4 bases from V and 5 bases from J, with 11 bases in between. Germline-derived CDR1 and CDR2 are KGHSH and LQKENI. CDR3 size: 13 residues. Using quantitative 5'-RACE with molecular barcodes, the authors made TCR beta libraries. TCRdb reprocessed the 5' RACE reads with MiXCR, giving one entry per CDR3 protein. The sample lists 40,000 to 55,000 distinct CDR3 sequences; 7.4% were seen once. This record belongs to a study of CD8 T cells in ankylosing spondylitis. Overall study findings and caveats: Disease-linked clones reportedly showed significant enrichment in matched ankylosing spondylitis synovial fluid. Relatively rare in peripheral blood, disease-linked clones were also CD8+. Typical of ankylosing spondylitis blood, it appeared, was a TCR beta motif of eight highly homologous variants.

V usage is TRBV18 and J usage is TRBJ1-2, with D unresolved. The sequence derives from a female donor with ankylosing spondylitis or in good health (not recorded which). Sequencing input: blood, either unsorted or a sorted T cell fraction (not recorded which). The CDR3 nucleotides read TGTGCCAGCTCACGACGGATATTTTATGGCTACACCTTC. Translating it yields CASSRRIFYGYTF.